Shown below are 23 T cell receptor beta chains from a single sample sequenced in a study of shared clonotypes between healthy human individuals. Some clones are missing from TCRdb's copy, which holds only in-frame ones; the method was immunoSEQ multiplex PCR. The sample has about 2,200,000 clones, approximately 94% seen once. Positively selected for CCR7, the CD45RO-negative cells used as naive CD8 cells excluded terminally differentiated effector memory CD45RA+ cells. The material sequenced was naive CD8+ T cells from PBMCs. These receptors were obtained from a man aged 18 to 29 in good health. Some clones in this sample may be carry-over from other donors' samples.

This chain joins TRBV19 and TRBJ1-1; D is perhaps TRBD1 (6 bases). The CDR3 consists of 13 residues. In germline, CDR1 is LNHDA, CDR2 SQIVND (reference sequence). V shed 8 bases and J shed 2 bases, with 12 bases lying between them. CDR3 residues: CASWNRANTEAFF. CDR3 in DNA: TGTGCCAGTTGGAACAGGGCTAACACTGAAGCTTTCTTT.

This rearrangement joins TRBV7-8 to TRBJ1-1; no reliable D call. The CDR3 length is 14 residues. V gave up 1 base and J gave up 2 bases, with 8 bases separating them. Germline CDR1 reads SGHVS; CDR2 reads FQNEAQ. The CDR3: CASSLGRTNTEAFF. Written as DNA, the CDR3 is TGTGCCAGCAGCTTAGGCAGAACTAACACTGAAGCTTTCTTT.

This chain connects TRBV28 to TRBJ2-3; the D gene is possibly TRBD1 (5 bases). CDR3 size: 14 residues. Germline assignment: CDR1 MDHEN and CDR2 SYDVKM. Trimming stripped 9 bases from V and 8 bases from J, with 21 bases between. Written as DNA, the CDR3 is TGTGCCAGTGTAGGGGCGCGGTTTAGGGGTACGCAGTATTTT. Residues: CASVGARFRGTQYF.

This rearrangement joins TRBV27 to TRBJ2-2, with TRBD1 identical over 8 bases. J was trimmed by 9 bases and V by 5 bases; bases with no gene match: 11. The CDR3 runs to 15 residues. CDR1 is MNHEY and CDR2 is SMNVEV in the germline V gene (reference sequence). The CDR3 region is CASSPQRTGIRELFF. The DNA for the CDR3 is TGTGCCAGCAGTCCCCAGCGGACAGGGATACGGGAGCTGTTTTTT.

V gene TRBV28 combines with J gene TRBJ1-5; 7 bases map to TRBD1. Germline CDR1 is MDHEN and CDR2 is SYDVKM. CDR3 length equals 15 residues. Trimming took 3 bases from V and 7 from J; bases not matched to a gene: 9. The CDR3 DNA is TGTGCCAGCAGTTTTTTACAGGGGATCGGACAGCCCCAGCATTTT. This translates into CASSFLQGIGQPQHF.

This chain links TRBV29-1 with TRBJ2-1, with 8 bases identical to TRBD2. V trimming: 6 bases; J trimming: 0 bases; junction bases outside the gene matches: 16. CDR1 is SQVTM, CDR2 ANQGSEA, per germline. This CDR3 comprises 18 residues. The CDR3 nucleotides are TGCAGCGTCCCACCTCCCCTTAGGAGCGGGAGCTCCTACAATGAGCAGTTCTTC. The encoded protein is CSVPPPLRSGSSYNEQFF.

This clone was picked up one time. The chain couples TRBV5-1 to TRBJ1-4, with no clear D. Trimming took 0 bases from V and 3 from J, leaving 9 bases between them. Looked up from germline, CDR1 is SGHRS and CDR2 is YFSETQ. The CDR3 contains 15 residues. For the CDR3, the DNA is TGCGCCAGCAGCTTGGTAGGGAGTTCTAATGAAAAACTGTTTTTT. Amino acid sequence: CASSLVGSSNEKLFF.

The chain is built from TRBV5-1 and TRBJ2-7; D is ambiguous. Deletions cut 1 base from V and 1 base from J, with 9 bases between. The CDR3 extends over 14 amino acids. Germline values: CDR1 SGHRS, CDR2 YFSETQ. CDR3 DNA: TGCGCCAGCAGCTTGCTTGAGACGTCCTACGAGCAGTACTTC. This sequence encodes CASSLLETSYEQYF.

This chain uses TRBV19 with TRBJ2-3; D gene uncertain. The CDR3 consists of 13 residues. V lost 2 bases and J 5 bases, leaving 8 bases between the germline ends. The germline gives CDR1 LNHDA, CDR2 SQIVND (reference sequence). The CDR3 spells CASSIRLGDTQYF. The DNA for the CDR3 is TGTGCCAGTAGTATAAGGCTTGGAGATACGCAGTATTTT.

The chain carries TRBV6-1 and TRBJ2-7, with 10 bases fitting TRBD2. This CDR3 is built from 16 residues. Trimming at V came to 3 bases and at J to 2 bases, leaving 7 bases not matched to a gene. In germline, CDR1 is MNHNS, CDR2 SASEGT. The CDR3 nucleotides are TGTGCCAGCAGTGACAGACTAGCGGGTACAACCTACGAGCAGTACTTC. Protein product: CASSDRLAGTTYEQYF.

The chain links TRBV15 to TRBJ2-1; D not certain. The ends were cut back, 1 base at V and 4 bases at J, with 17 bases in the middle. Germline values: CDR1 LNHNV, CDR2 YYDKDF (reference sequence). This CDR3 comprises 17 residues. CDR3 DNA: TGTGCCACCAGCAGAGGACCCTTTGCGGAAGAATACAATGAGCAGTTCTTC. The encoded protein is CATSRGPFAEEYNEQFF.

The chain uses TRBV7-9 and TRBJ2-1; D remains unclear. The V end was cut by 5 bases, the J end by 2 bases, with 7 bases between. Germline CDR1 and CDR2: SEHNR and FQNEAQ (reference sequence). The CDR3 extends over 13 amino acids. The chain's CDR3 is CASSLITYNEQFF. The CDR3 DNA follows: TGTGCCAGCAGCCTGATCACCTACAATGAGCAGTTCTTC.

This chain uses TRBV10-3 with TRBJ2-7, with D possibly being TRBD2 (6 bases). Trimming removed 3 bases from V and 4 bases from J, with 19 bases in between. The CDR3 is 16 amino acids. The germline CDR1 and CDR2 sequences are ENHRY and SYGVKD. The CDR3 is CAISDSGTPLMYEQYF. The CDR3 coding sequence is TGTGCCATCAGTGACTCCGGGACTCCTTTAATGTACGAGCAGTACTTC.

This chain links TRBV28 with TRBJ1-4; 7 nucleotides line up with TRBD1. The V and J ends lost 4 bases and 5 bases, in that order; junction bases with no gene match: 13. The CDR3 contains 17 residues. Germline V gene lookup returns CDR1 MDHEN and CDR2 SYDVKM. The CDR3 region has the DNA TGTGCCAGCAGTTCTGAGACAGGGTGGATAAAAAATGAAAAACTGTTTTTT. Translation gives CASSSETGWIKNEKLFF.

This clone was counted a few times. The chain joins TRBV29-1 to TRBJ1-1; D is undetermined. Germline V lookup: CDR1 SQVTM, CDR2 ANQGSEA. Trimming cost V 0 bases and J 8 bases, with 16 bases left between them. This CDR3 spans 14 amino acids. CDR3 sequence reads: CSVEDGHGSAEAFF. CDR3 in DNA: TGCAGCGTTGAAGATGGTCACGGCTCCGCCGAAGCTTTCTTT.

A single count supports this clone. Other DNA sequences within the sample encode an identical CDR3. The chain combines TRBV5-1 with TRBJ2-2; a weak D match, TRBD2 (6 bases). CDR3 length: 15 amino acids. With 4 bases removed from V and 4 bases from J, the gap between germline ends came to 14 bases. Looked up from germline, CDR1 is SGHRS and CDR2 is YFSETQ. The CDR3 region has the DNA TGCGCCAGCAGCCCGGTCGGGGGAGGCACCGGGGAGCTGTTTTTT. It encodes CASSPVGGGTGELFF.

This clone occurred once. The chain is built from TRBV6-1 and TRBJ2-3, with D perhaps TRBD2 (6 bases). The V end lost 4 bases, the J end lost 0 bases, and 17 bases lay between the germline ends. CDR3 length: 17 residues. Germline V CDR1 and CDR2: MNHNS, SASEGT. CDR3 amino acids: CASSARLVITSTDTQYF. DNA of the CDR3: TGTGCCAGCAGTGCCCGACTAGTGATAACTAGCACAGATACGCAGTATTTT.

V usage is TRBV27 and J usage is TRBJ2-1; tentative D call: TRBD1 (6 bases). Germline CDR1 is MNHEY and CDR2 is SMNVEV (reference sequence). Trimming removed 7 bases at V and 4 bases at J, with 29 bases between. The CDR3 has 19 amino acids. The chain's CDR3 is CASIPNGNRAPRPYNEQFF. Written as DNA, the CDR3 is TGTGCCAGCATCCCAAATGGGAACAGGGCCCCAAGACCTTACAATGAGCAGTTCTTC.

The chain employs TRBV28 and TRBJ1-3, with 7 bases lining up with TRBD1. Unmatched junction bases numbered 5, after V lost 3 bases and J lost 0 bases. Germline CDR1 MDHEN, CDR2 SYDVKM. The CDR3 has 16 residues. The CDR3 DNA follows: TGTGCCAGCAGTTTTTGGGGGACAGACTCTGGAAACACCATATATTTT. Encoded protein: CASSFWGTDSGNTIYF.

The chain couples TRBV28 to TRBJ1-5, with D unclear. CDR1 MDHEN and CDR2 SYDVKM come from the germline V gene. V was shortened by 4 bases and J by 3 bases, with 7 bases between the two germline ends. CDR3 length: 13 amino acids. This CDR3 is CASSSGFNQPQHF. The CDR3 region has the DNA TGTGCCAGCAGTTCTGGGTTCAATCAGCCCCAGCATTTT.

The chain recombines TRBV13 with TRBJ2-7; D perhaps matches TRBD1 (6 bases). This CDR3 is built from 17 residues. Germline loops: CDR1 PRHDT, CDR2 FYEKMQ (reference sequence). The germline V and J ends were trimmed by 5 bases and 1 base, with 21 bases remaining between them. Here the CDR3 reads CASSPRTAITTSYEQYF. For the CDR3, the DNA is TGTGCCAGCAGCCCTAGGACAGCTATTACCACTTCCTACGAGCAGTACTTC.

The rearrangement joins TRBV9 to TRBJ2-3; 9 positions agree with TRBD2. V gave up 3 bases and J gave up 3 bases; unmatched junction bases: 5. The CDR3 consists of 15 residues. Germline CDR1 reads SGDLS; CDR2 reads YYNGEE. The CDR3 loop reads CASSASGDYTDTQYF. The CDR3 coding sequence is TGTGCCAGCAGCGCTAGCGGGGATTATACAGATACGCAGTATTTT.

The V gene is TRBV10-3, the J gene TRBJ1-2; D not resolved. Trimming pared 0 bases from V and 0 bases from J, leaving 8 bases between. The CDR3 is made up of 15 amino acids. The germline gives CDR1 ENHRY, CDR2 SYGVKD. The CDR3 DNA reads as TGTGCCATCAGTGAGTCAGCCACCGCTAACTATGGCTACACCTTC. This gives the protein CAISESATANYGYTF.